This T cell receptor (beta chain) comes out of a study of technical replicates of blood from a handful of donors. The assay was immunoSEQ multiplex PCR, and TCRdb's table has in-frame clones only and misses some. The repertoire includes tens of thousands of clones, about nine tenths of them detected once, and 3% to 4% sits in the top ten. V gave up 3 bases and J gave up 7 bases, with 10 bases separating them. This CDR3 has 12 residues. In germline, CDR1 is LGHNT, CDR2 FRNRAP. This clonotype originated in a human donor in good health. Some clones in this sample may be carry-over from other donors' samples. Sequencing was performed on PBMCs. The V call is TRBV12-5, the J call TRBJ2-7; D remains unclear. This chain's CDR3 is CASGFYPREQYF. The CDR3 DNA reads as TGTGCTAGTGGTTTTTATCCGAGGGAGCAGTACTTC.